The 8 T cell receptor beta chains below were found in one sample sequenced in a study of graft-versus-host responses after intestinal transplantation (dated by TCRdb to about 2021). The library was obtained by the immunoSEQ multiplex PCR assay. TCRdb obtained this table from immuneACCESS and retained in-frame rearrangements with V and J assigned. These tables miss some clones; where compared with another copy, unresolved V genes account for less than half of the shortfall, and the remainder is unexplained. Recorded for this sample are more than 12,000 clones; roughly 28% of them occurred a single time. Around 4% of the sample is in the top ten clones. What the time point label conveys for this sample: cells obtained before transplantation from donor or recipient. The material sequenced was alloreactive CD4+ T cells from a mixed lymphocyte reaction culture, taken before intestinal transplant. The sample's cell subset or site, from its label and the paper: CFSE-low proliferating T cells sorted from approximately 6-day pre-transplant mixed lymphocyte reaction (GvH or HvG direction). These receptors were obtained from a human patient who received an intestinal transplant.

The rearrangement links TRBV18 to TRBJ2-3, with D tentatively TRBD1 (6 bases). This CDR3 region has 16 residues. CDR1 is KGHSH, CDR2 LQKENI, per germline. Trimming took off 6 bases at V and 2 bases at J, with 18 bases between the two ends. CDR3 protein: CASSLQGSLPTDTQYF. The CDR3 DNA follows: TGTGCCAGCTCGCTACAGGGTTCACTACCCACAGATACGCAGTATTTT.

The genes are TRBV5-1 and TRBJ1-3; D is possibly TRBD1 (5 bases). The V gene lost 4 bases and the J gene lost 2 bases, with 13 bases spanning the gap. The length of the CDR3 is 15 residues. The V gene's germline CDR1 is SGHRS and CDR2 YFSETQ. CDR3 DNA: TGCGCCAGCAGCCCAGGACAACCTACTGGAAACACCATATATTTT. Translating gives CASSPGQPTGNTIYF. Using reference TRBV5-1 and TRBJ1-3 for the parts outside the CDR3, the full variable domain is KAGVTQTPRYLIKTRGQQVTLSCSPISGHRSVSWYQQTPGQGLQFLFEYFSETQRNKGNFPGRFSGRQFSNSRSEMNVSTLELGDSALYLCASSPGQPTGNTIYFGEGSWLTVV.

The chain employs TRBV15 and TRBJ1-2; D gene unclear. Deletions cut 0 bases from V and 8 bases from J, with 13 bases between. Germline-derived CDR1 and CDR2 are LNHNV and YYDKDF (reference sequence). The CDR3 is 14 residues long. CDR3 nucleotide sequence: TGTGCCACCAGCAGAGATTGGGCGGGTGGCGGCTACACCTTC. As protein: CATSRDWAGGGYTF.

The chain employs TRBV7-2 and TRBJ2-7, with no clear D. Germline loops: CDR1 SGHTA, CDR2 FQGNSA. Trimming removed 3 bases at V and 0 bases at J, with 9 bases between. The CDR3 sequence is 14 residues long. The chain's CDR3 is CASSLEPSSYEQYF. As DNA, the CDR3 is TGTGCCAGCAGCTTGGAGCCCAGCTCCTACGAGCAGTACTTC.

This clone was detected only a few times. Written as DNA, the CDR3 is TGTGCCAGCAGCCCCTTGGTTGGCTACGACTATGGCTACACCTTC. Encoded protein: CASSPLVGYDYGYTF. The rearrangement links TRBV11-2 to TRBJ1-2; no firm D call. V lost 5 bases and J 3 bases, leaving 16 bases between the germline ends. Germline CDR1 and CDR2: SGHAT and FQNNGV. The CDR3 is made up of 15 amino acids.

In this sample, this clone turned up a few times. The chain joins TRBV5-1 to TRBJ2-3, with TRBD2 matching over 8 bases. The CDR3 consists of 15 residues. V was clipped by 3 bases and J by 2 bases; unmatched bases: 5. Germline V CDR1 and CDR2: SGHRS, YFSETQ. The CDR3 sequence is CASSSGLDYTDTQYF. As DNA, the CDR3 is TGCGCCAGCAGCTCGGGACTAGATTACACAGATACGCAGTATTTT.

The J gene is TRBJ1-1, the V gene TRBV15, with D possibly being TRBD1 (5 bases). The V gene lost 1 base and the J gene lost 5 bases, with 5 bases spanning the gap. The CDR3 covers 12 residues. Germline values: CDR1 LNHNV, CDR2 YYDKDF (reference sequence). The CDR3 reads CATSRAGTEAFF. CDR3 sequence (DNA): TGTGCCACCAGCAGAGCAGGGACTGAAGCTTTCTTT.

V is TRBV6-6 and J is TRBJ2-7; 9 bases agree with TRBD2. J was trimmed by 3 bases and V by 8 bases; bases with no gene match: 11. The CDR3 is 15 residues long. Germline V gene lookup returns CDR1 MNHNY and CDR2 SVGAGI (reference sequence). The CDR3 sequence: CASRPGLADYYEQYF. DNA of the CDR3: TGTGCCAGCCGACCGGGACTAGCAGACTACTACGAGCAGTACTTC.